This T cell receptor beta chain was found in a study of graft-versus-host responses after intestinal transplantation. A remark on this clone: The antigen is undetermined.

CDR1 and CDR2 (germline): SGHVS, FQNEAQ. With V trimmed by 5 bases and J by 10 bases, 20 bases remained unmatched. This CDR3 comprises 17 residues. Only in-frame clones appear in the TCRdb table, and some are missing; sequencing was by immunoSEQ multiplex PCR. The sample lists tens of thousands of clones, roughly 93% occurring once. The gene calls are TRBV7-8 and TRBJ2-3, with 8 bases matching TRBD1. The source is a human donor who was the organ donor for an intestinal transplant. The sample was unstimulated CD4+ T cells sorted from spleen or lymph node cells, taken before transplant. DNA for the CDR3: TGTGCCAGCAGCCGTGGACAGGGTGACCGTGTCCTCCACCCGCAGTATTTT. Its protein product is CASSRGQGDRVLHPQYF.